These 27 T cell receptor beta chains were all obtained from the same sample, sequenced in a study of blood T cell repertoires in COVID-19. TCRdb's table, derived via immunoSEQ multiplex PCR, lists solely in-frame clones and lacks some. The sample carries some 180,000 clones, around 80% recorded once. Sequences were obtained from peripheral blood. All receptors derive from a woman between 55 and 75 years old with COVID-19, enrolled during active disease.

The chain recombines TRBV5-5 with TRBJ2-3; TRBD2 is a possible D gene (7 bases). Germline lookup yields CDR1 SGHKS and CDR2 YYEKEE (reference sequence). The germline V and J ends were trimmed by 3 bases and 0 bases, with 14 bases remaining between them. The CDR3 loop spans 16 amino acids. The CDR3 DNA reads as TGTGCCAGCAGCTGGGCGGGGGCGACTAGCACAGATACGCAGTATTTT. As protein: CASSWAGATSTDTQYF. The full variable domain, completed using reference TRBV5-5 and TRBJ2-3, is DAGVTQSPTHLIKTRGQQVTLRCSPISGHKSVSWYQQVLGQGPQFIFQYYEKEERGRGNFPDRFSARQFPNYSSELNVNALLLGDSALYLCASSWAGATSTDTQYFGPGTRLTVL.

The chain uses TRBV28 and TRBJ1-2; 7 positions agree with TRBD1. The germline CDR1 and CDR2 sequences are MDHEN and SYDVKM. The CDR3 is 13 residues long. Trimming cost V 5 bases and J 8 bases; bases outside gene matches: 8. This CDR3 reads CASSLGQVGGYTF. The CDR3 DNA reads as TGTGCCAGCAGTCTCGGACAGGTCGGAGGCTACACCTTC.

The chain joins TRBV5-4 to TRBJ2-1; perhaps TRBD2 as D (6 bases). Germline V gene data show CDR1 as SGHNT and CDR2 as YYREEE (reference sequence). The CDR3 totals 15 residues. V was shortened by 7 bases and J by 6 bases, with 20 bases between the two germline ends. CDR3 coding DNA: TGTGCCAGCTCCACGGGGGTAGGCGACTTCAATGAGCAGTTCTTC. Its translation: CASSTGVGDFNEQFF.

J is TRBJ2-1 and V is TRBV29-1; 7 bases fit TRBD1. The CDR3 has 17 residues. Germline assignment: CDR1 SQVTM and CDR2 ANQGSEA. The V gene end was trimmed by 1 base and the J gene end by 2 bases; junction bases not matched to a gene: 11. CDR3 sequence reads: CSVEGWETGTAYNEQFF. The CDR3 DNA follows: TGCAGCGTTGAAGGGTGGGAAACCGGGACAGCCTACAATGAGCAGTTCTTC.

The rearrangement links TRBV5-1 to TRBJ2-2; D gene unclear. V lost 3 bases and J lost 4, with 7 bases in between. Germline loops: CDR1 SGHRS, CDR2 YFSETQ. The CDR3 has 13 amino acids. CDR3 coding DNA: TGCGCCAGCAGCTCCTATGTCACCGGGGAGCTGTTTTTT. It translates to CASSSYVTGELFF.

This clone has only one observation. This chain uses TRBV3-1 (or the pseudogene TRBV3-2) with TRBJ1-6; 7 nucleotides line up with TRBD1. This CDR3 is 14 amino acids long. After removal of 4 bases from V and 10 bases from J, the junction contained 7 bases not matched to a gene. Germline V gene data show CDR1 as LGHDT and CDR2 as YNNKEL (reference sequence). The CDR3 sequence: CASSRGGVGSPLHF. CDR3 sequence (DNA): TGTGCCAGCAGCCGAGGGGGCGTAGGATCACCCCTCCACTTT.

This chain links TRBV2 with TRBJ1-5, with 8 bases fitting TRBD1. There are 14 residues in the CDR3. V was pared by 6 bases and J by 7 bases, with 8 bases of the junction left unmatched. CDR1 and CDR2 (germline): SNHLY, FYNNEI. The CDR3 protein is CASRQGVPKQPQHF. CDR3 coding DNA: TGTGCCAGCAGACAGGGGGTGCCGAAACAGCCCCAGCATTTT.

Only one count was recorded for this clone. The genes are TRBV27 and TRBJ1-2; TRBD1 might be the D (5 bases). This CDR3 has 14 residues. Germline loops: CDR1 MNHEY, CDR2 SMNVEV (reference sequence). V was cut by 4 bases and J by 8 bases, with 17 bases left in between. CDR3 loop: CASSSAGRMEGYTF. In DNA form, the CDR3 reads TGTGCCAGCAGTTCCGCGGGACGGATGGAGGGCTACACCTTC.

This clone has only a few counts. V is TRBV5-6 and J is TRBJ1-3; 9 nucleotides align to TRBD1. The germline V gene has CDR1 SGHDT and CDR2 YYEEEE. Trimming removed 0 bases from V and 1 base from J; junction bases left unmatched: 11. CDR3 size: 19 residues. CDR3 amino acids: CASSLAGTGSIKSGNTIYF. CDR3 DNA: TGTGCCAGCAGCTTGGCCGGGACAGGGAGCATAAAGTCTGGAAACACCATATATTTT.

This clone was found once. This chain joins TRBV7-6 and TRBJ1-3; D gene ambiguous. The germline CDR1 and CDR2 sequences are SGHVS and FNYEAQ. Trimming pared 5 bases from V and 3 bases from J, leaving 14 bases between. This CDR3 contains 15 residues. Here the CDR3 DNA reads TGTGCCAGCAGCCCGCCGGGGTCTGATGGAAACACCATATATTTT. It translates to CASSPPGSDGNTIYF.

The V gene is TRBV28, the J gene TRBJ1-2; TRBD1 agrees at 8 bases. This CDR3 has 13 residues. V trimming: 5 bases; J trimming: 4 bases; junction bases outside the gene matches: 3. The germline CDR1 and CDR2 sequences are MDHEN and SYDVKM. This CDR3 reads CASSPTGVYGYTF. CDR3 DNA sequence: TGTGCCAGCAGTCCGACAGGGGTCTATGGCTACACCTTC.

J is TRBJ2-1 and V is TRBV11-3; 16 bases match TRBD2. V lost 5 bases, J lost 2 bases, and 6 bases stayed unmatched. Germline values: CDR1 SGHNT, CDR2 YENEEA. The CDR3 extends over 18 amino acids. CDR3 sequence: CASSHPGLAGGAYNEQFF. The CDR3 DNA reads TGTGCCAGCAGCCATCCGGGACTAGCGGGGGGGGCCTACAATGAGCAGTTCTTC.

This rearrangement joins TRBV28 to TRBJ2-1; 10 positions match TRBD2. CDR3 length equals 17 residues. Per the germline V gene, CDR1 is MDHEN and CDR2 is SYDVKM. Trimming cost V 3 bases and J 6 bases; bases outside gene matches: 11. The CDR3: CASSFLRSSGGINEQFF. The CDR3, as DNA: TGTGCCAGCAGTTTCCTCCGGTCTAGCGGGGGCATCAATGAGCAGTTCTTC.

The chain has TRBV28 and TRBJ2-5; 8 nucleotides align to TRBD1. CDR1 is MDHEN and CDR2 is SYDVKM in the germline V gene. There are 14 residues in the CDR3. Trimming removed 11 bases from V and 0 bases from J; junction bases left unmatched: 8. The CDR3 bases are TGTGCCTCCCAGGGGGCCGGGTACCAAGAGACCCAGTACTTC. It codes for CASQGAGYQETQYF.

The chain combines TRBV19 with TRBJ2-5; a weak D match, TRBD1 (6 bases). V was clipped by 9 bases and J by 4 bases, with 18 bases between them. The germline gives CDR1 LNHDA, CDR2 SQIVND (reference sequence). This CDR3 is 14 amino acids long. CDR3 region: CASGRGPGRETQYF. The CDR3 nucleotides read TGTGCCAGCGGCAGGGGTCCAGGCCGAGAGACCCAGTACTTC.

The chain couples TRBV11-3 to TRBJ1-1; 10 nucleotides match TRBD1. V lost 5 bases to trimming and J lost 3 bases; unmatched junction nucleotides: 9. Per the germline V gene, CDR1 is SGHNT and CDR2 is YENEEA. The CDR3 is 16 amino acids. CDR3 sequence reads: CASSPSWGTGDTEAFF. CDR3 bases: TGTGCCAGCAGCCCATCGTGGGGGACAGGGGACACTGAAGCTTTCTTT.

The chain couples TRBV5-4 to TRBJ2-1, with 7 bases lining up with TRBD1. This CDR3 spans 14 amino acids. V lost 0 bases to trimming and J lost 7 bases; unmatched junction nucleotides: 4. Germline CDR1 is SGHNT and CDR2 is YYREEE (reference sequence). The CDR3 is CASSLEGQHNEQFF. Written as DNA, the CDR3 is TGTGCCAGCAGCTTGGAGGGACAGCATAATGAGCAGTTCTTC.

The chain is built from TRBV19 and TRBJ2-6, with 7 bases aligning to TRBD1. CDR1 and CDR2 (germline): LNHDA, SQIVND (reference sequence). V gave up 4 bases and J gave up 1 base; unmatched junction bases: 22. This CDR3 is built from 22 residues. The CDR3: CASSKPLWTGIITSSGANVLTF. The CDR3, as DNA: TGTGCCAGTAGTAAGCCCCTCTGGACAGGTATCATCACTTCATCTGGGGCCAACGTCCTGACTTTC.

This clone was counted once. The genes are TRBV4-1 and TRBJ1-1; D unclear. The V gene's germline CDR1 is MGHRA and CDR2 YSYEKL. The CDR3 runs 16 residues. V dropped 1 base and J dropped 1 base, with 13 bases sitting between them. The CDR3 is CASSQVSQSKNTEAFF. The CDR3 DNA reads TGCGCCAGCAGCCAAGTTTCACAATCGAAGAACACTGAAGCTTTCTTT.

The chain joins TRBV5-1 to TRBJ2-7; D not certain. V was shortened by 6 bases and J by 6 bases, with 13 bases between the two germline ends. Germline CDR1 and CDR2: SGHRS and YFSETQ. The length of the CDR3 is 12 residues. The CDR3 protein is CASNFSLSEQYF. CDR3 sequence (DNA): TGCGCCAGCAACTTTTCACTCTCCGAGCAGTACTTC.

The gene calls are TRBV7-9 and TRBJ1-4; tentatively, D is TRBD1 (6 bases). This CDR3 is built from 14 residues. The germline V and J ends were trimmed by 5 bases and 6 bases, with 13 bases remaining between them. Germline lookup yields CDR1 SEHNR and CDR2 FQNEAQ (reference sequence). The CDR3 DNA reads as TGTGCCAGCAGCCCGGACAGTTCTCATGAAAAACTGTTTTTT. Its translation: CASSPDSSHEKLFF.

This clone was seen a single time. The chain combines TRBV20-1 with TRBJ2-4; TRBD2 matches at 8 bases. Germline assignment: CDR1 DFQATT and CDR2 SNEGSKA (reference sequence). The CDR3 totals 16 residues. Trimming at V came to 3 bases and at J to 2 bases, leaving 9 bases not matched to a gene. In nucleotides, the CDR3 is TGCAGTGCTAGTCCTATAACTAGCGGCCCCAAAAACATTCAGTACTTC. Translated: CSASPITSGPKNIQYF.

This chain links TRBV2 with TRBJ1-1; a possible D gene is TRBD1 (6 bases). Germline CDR1 reads SNHLY; CDR2 reads FYNNEI. V gave up 4 bases and J gave up 4 bases, with 13 bases separating them. This CDR3 is 14 amino acids long. CDR3 sequence (DNA): TGTGCCAGCAGTGTCAGGGGCTTGGGCACTGAAGCTTTCTTT. Translating gives CASSVRGLGTEAFF.

V gene TRBV27 combines with J gene TRBJ1-2; 10 bases align to TRBD1. The V gene's germline CDR1 is MNHEY and CDR2 SMNVEV (reference sequence). The CDR3 totals 15 residues. Trimming cost V 5 bases and J 6 bases; bases outside gene matches: 9. CDR3 DNA sequence: TGTGCCAGCAGTCTCCGGGACAGGGGTCCCAATGGCTACACCTTC. It is translated as CASSLRDRGPNGYTF.

V gene TRBV11-1 combines with J gene TRBJ2-1; 9 nucleotides agree with TRBD2. The CDR3 extends over 16 amino acids. CDR1 and CDR2 (germline): SGHAT, FQDESV (reference sequence). Losses at the gene ends were 4 bases for V and 2 bases for J; bases not matched to a gene: 6. The CDR3 DNA is TGTGCCAGCAGCTCTAGAGCGGGAGGAACCTACAATGAGCAGTTCTTC. It translates to CASSSRAGGTYNEQFF.

The chain combines TRBV21-1 with TRBJ1-5. TRBV21-1 is annotated as a pseudogene. The CDR3 covers 13 residues. In DNA, the CDR3 is TGTGCCAGCAGCAAACGGGTGAATCAGCCCCAGCATTTT. It codes for CASSKRVNQPQHF.

In DNA form, the CDR3 reads TGTGCCACCAGCAGAGATCAAACAGGGCGCGGCTACACCTTC. This sequence encodes CATSRDQTGRGYTF. V is TRBV15 and J is TRBJ1-2; tentatively, D is TRBD1 (6 bases). Per germline, CDR1 LNHNV and CDR2 YYDKDF (reference sequence). Trimming cost V 0 bases and J 8 bases, with 13 bases left between them. CDR3 length: 14 residues.